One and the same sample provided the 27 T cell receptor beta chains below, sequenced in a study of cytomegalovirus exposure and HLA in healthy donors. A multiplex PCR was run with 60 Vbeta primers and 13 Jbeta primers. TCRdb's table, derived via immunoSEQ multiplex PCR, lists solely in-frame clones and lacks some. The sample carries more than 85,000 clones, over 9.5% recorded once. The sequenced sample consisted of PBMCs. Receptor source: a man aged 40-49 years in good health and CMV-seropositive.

The CDR3 sequence: CASSQKTTRQETQYF. CDR3 DNA: TGCGCCAGCAGCCAGAAGACAACAAGACAAGAGACCCAGTACTTC. The V call is TRBV5-1, the J call TRBJ2-5, with D hard to call. The CDR3 totals 15 residues. The germline CDR1 and CDR2 sequences are SGHRS and YFSETQ. V was pared by 4 bases and J by 2 bases, with 15 bases between.

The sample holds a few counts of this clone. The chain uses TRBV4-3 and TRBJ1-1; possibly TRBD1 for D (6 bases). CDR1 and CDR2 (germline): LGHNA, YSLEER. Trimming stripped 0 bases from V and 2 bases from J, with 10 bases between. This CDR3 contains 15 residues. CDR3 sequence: CASSQDLGANTEAFF. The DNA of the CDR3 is TGCGCCAGCAGCCAAGATCTGGGGGCTAACACTGAAGCTTTCTTT.

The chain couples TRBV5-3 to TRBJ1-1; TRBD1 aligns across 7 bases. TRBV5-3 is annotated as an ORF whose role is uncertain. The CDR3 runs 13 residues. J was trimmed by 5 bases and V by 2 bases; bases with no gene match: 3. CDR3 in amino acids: CARSLQGRTEAFF. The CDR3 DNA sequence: TGTGCCAGAAGCTTACAGGGGAGGACTGAAGCTTTCTTT.

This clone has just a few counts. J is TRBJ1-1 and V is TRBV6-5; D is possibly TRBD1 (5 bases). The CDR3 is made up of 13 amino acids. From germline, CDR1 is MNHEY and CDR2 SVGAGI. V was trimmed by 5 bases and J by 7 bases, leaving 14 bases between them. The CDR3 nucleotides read TGTGCCAGCAGTACCCCTCGGGGGGATGAAGCTTTCTTT. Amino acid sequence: CASSTPRGDEAFF.

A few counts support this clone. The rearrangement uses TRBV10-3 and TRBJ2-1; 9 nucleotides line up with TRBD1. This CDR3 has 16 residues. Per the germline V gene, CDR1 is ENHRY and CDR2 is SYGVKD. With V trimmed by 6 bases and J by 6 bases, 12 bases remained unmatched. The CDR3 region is CAISPASGTGSNEQFF. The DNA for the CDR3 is TGTGCCATCAGCCCCGCATCCGGGACAGGGTCCAATGAGCAGTTCTTC.

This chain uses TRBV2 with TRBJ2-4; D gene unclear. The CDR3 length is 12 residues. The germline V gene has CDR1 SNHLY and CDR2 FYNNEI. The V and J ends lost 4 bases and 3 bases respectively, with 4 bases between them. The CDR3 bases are TGTGCCAGCAGTGTAGACAAAAACATTCAGTACTTC. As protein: CASSVDKNIQYF.

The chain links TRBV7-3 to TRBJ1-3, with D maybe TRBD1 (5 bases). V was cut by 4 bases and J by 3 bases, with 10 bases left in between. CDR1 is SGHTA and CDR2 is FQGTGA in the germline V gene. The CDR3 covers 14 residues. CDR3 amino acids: CASSWQGYGNTIYF. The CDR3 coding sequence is TGTGCCAGCAGCTGGCAGGGCTATGGAAACACCATATATTTT.

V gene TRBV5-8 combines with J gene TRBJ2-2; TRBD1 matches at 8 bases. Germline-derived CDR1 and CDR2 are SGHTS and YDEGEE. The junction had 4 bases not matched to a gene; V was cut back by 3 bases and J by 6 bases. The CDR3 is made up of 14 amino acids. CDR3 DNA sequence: TGTGCCAGCAGCTGGACAGGGTTCGCCGGGGAGCTGTTTTTT. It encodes CASSWTGFAGELFF.

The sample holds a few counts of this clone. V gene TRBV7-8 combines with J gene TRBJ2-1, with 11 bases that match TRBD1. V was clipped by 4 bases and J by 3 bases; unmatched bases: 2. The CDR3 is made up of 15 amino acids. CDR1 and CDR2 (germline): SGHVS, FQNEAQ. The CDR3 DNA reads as TGTGCCAGCAGCTCCGGGACAGGGGGCTACAATGAGCAGTTCTTC. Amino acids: CASSSGTGGYNEQFF.

CDR3 sequence: CASSYGQYTGELFF. In DNA form, the CDR3 reads TGTGCCAGCAGTTACGGGCAGTACACCGGGGAGCTGTTTTTT. This chain links TRBV6-5 with TRBJ2-2; no definite D call. Trimming shortened V by 2 bases and J by 3 bases, and 7 bases separated the two germline ends. The CDR3 runs 14 residues. Germline V CDR1 and CDR2: MNHEY, SVGAGI.

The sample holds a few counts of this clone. This CDR3 is CASSAGPSYEQYF. The CDR3 nucleotides read TGTGCCAGCAGCGCGGGGCCCTCCTACGAGCAGTACTTC. The chain is built from TRBV6-1 and TRBJ2-7; TRBD2 might be the D (6 bases). This CDR3 contains 13 residues. Germline loops: CDR1 MNHNS, CDR2 SASEGT. V lost 6 bases, J lost 0 bases, and 9 bases lay in between.

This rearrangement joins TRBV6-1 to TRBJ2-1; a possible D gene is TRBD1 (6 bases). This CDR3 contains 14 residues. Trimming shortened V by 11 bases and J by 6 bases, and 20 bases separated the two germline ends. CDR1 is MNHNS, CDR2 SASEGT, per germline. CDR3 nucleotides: TGTGCCTCGGTGAGGGGGAGTCCGGGCAATGAGCAGTTCTTC. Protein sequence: CASVRGSPGNEQFF.

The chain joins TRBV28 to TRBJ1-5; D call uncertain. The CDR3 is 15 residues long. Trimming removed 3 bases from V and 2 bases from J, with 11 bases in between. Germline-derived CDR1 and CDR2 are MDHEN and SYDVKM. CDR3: CASSLGGSGNQPQHF. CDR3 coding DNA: TGTGCCAGCAGTTTGGGAGGGTCCGGCAATCAGCCCCAGCATTTT. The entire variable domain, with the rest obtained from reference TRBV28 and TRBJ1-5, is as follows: DVKVTQSSRYLVKRTGEKVFLECVQDMDHENMFWYRQDPGLGLRLIYFSYDVKMKEKGDIPEGYSVSREKKERFSLILESASTNQTSMYLCASSLGGSGNQPQHFGDGTRLSIL.

The CDR3 DNA is TGTGCCAGCAGCCCCCCCACCGCGGGAATAGGAGAGCAGTTCTTC. It codes for CASSPPTAGIGEQFF. The rearrangement uses TRBV14 and TRBJ2-1, with D possibly matching TRBD2 (6 bases). The CDR3 contains 15 residues. V was trimmed by 4 bases and J by 10 bases, leaving 20 bases between them. CDR1 is SGHDN and CDR2 is FVKESK in the germline V gene.

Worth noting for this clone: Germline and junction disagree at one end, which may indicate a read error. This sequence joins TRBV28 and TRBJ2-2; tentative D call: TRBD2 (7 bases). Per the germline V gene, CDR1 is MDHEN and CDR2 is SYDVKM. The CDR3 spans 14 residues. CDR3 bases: TGTGCCAGCAGACGGGGGCAGGCCCGGGAGGAGGTGTTTTTT. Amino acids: CASRRGQAREEVFF.

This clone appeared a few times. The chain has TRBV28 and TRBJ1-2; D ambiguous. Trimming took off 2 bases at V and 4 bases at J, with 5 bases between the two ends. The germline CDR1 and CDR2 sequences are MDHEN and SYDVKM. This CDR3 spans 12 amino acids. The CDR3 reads CASSLGLYGYTF. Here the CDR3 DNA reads TGTGCCAGCAGTTTAGGCCTCTATGGCTACACCTTC.

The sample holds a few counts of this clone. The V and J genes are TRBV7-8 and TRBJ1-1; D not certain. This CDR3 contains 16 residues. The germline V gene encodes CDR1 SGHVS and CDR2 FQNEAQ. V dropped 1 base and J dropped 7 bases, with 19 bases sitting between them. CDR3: CASSLDSPPGFGEAFF. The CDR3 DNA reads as TGTGCCAGCAGCTTAGATTCCCCCCCGGGGTTCGGTGAAGCTTTCTTT.

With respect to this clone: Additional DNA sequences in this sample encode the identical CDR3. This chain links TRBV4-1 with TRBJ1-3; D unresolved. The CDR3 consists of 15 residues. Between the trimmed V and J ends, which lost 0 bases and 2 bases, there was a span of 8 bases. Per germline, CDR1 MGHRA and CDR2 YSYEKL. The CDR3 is CASSQDWPAGNTIYF. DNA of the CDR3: TGCGCCAGCAGCCAAGATTGGCCAGCTGGAAACACCATATATTTT.

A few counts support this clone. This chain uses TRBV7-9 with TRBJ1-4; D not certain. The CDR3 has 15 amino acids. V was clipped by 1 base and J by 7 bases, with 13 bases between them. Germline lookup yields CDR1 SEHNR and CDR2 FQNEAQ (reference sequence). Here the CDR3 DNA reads TGTGCCAGCAGCTTAGGGGCCGCAGGTGGTGAAAAACTGTTTTTT. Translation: CASSLGAAGGEKLFF. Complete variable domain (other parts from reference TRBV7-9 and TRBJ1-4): DTGVSQNPRHKITKRGQNVTFRCDPISEHNRLYWYRQTLGQGPEFLTYFQNEAQLEKSRLLSDRFSAERPKGSFSTLEIQRTEQGDSAMYLCASSLGAAGGEKLFFGSGTQLSVL.

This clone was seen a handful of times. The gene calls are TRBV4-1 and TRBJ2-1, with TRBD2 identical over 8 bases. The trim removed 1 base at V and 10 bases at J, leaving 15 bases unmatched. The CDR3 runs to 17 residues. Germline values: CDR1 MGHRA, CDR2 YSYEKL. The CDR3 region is CASSQAYRAGGYREQFF. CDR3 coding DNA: TGCGCCAGCAGCCAAGCTTATCGGGCGGGAGGCTACCGCGAGCAGTTCTTC.

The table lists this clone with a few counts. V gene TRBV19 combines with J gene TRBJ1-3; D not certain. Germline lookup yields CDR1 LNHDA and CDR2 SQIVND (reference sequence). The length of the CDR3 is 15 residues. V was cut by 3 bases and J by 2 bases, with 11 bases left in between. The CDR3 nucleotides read TGTGCCAGTAGTATCGGTACCTTCGCTGGAAACACCATATATTTT. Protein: CASSIGTFAGNTIYF.

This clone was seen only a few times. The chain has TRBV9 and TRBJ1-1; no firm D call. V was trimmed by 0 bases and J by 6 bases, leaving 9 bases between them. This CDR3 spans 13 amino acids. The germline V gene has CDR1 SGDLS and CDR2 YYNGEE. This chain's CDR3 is CASSVELESEAFF. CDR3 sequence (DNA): TGTGCCAGCAGCGTAGAGCTTGAGTCTGAAGCTTTCTTT.

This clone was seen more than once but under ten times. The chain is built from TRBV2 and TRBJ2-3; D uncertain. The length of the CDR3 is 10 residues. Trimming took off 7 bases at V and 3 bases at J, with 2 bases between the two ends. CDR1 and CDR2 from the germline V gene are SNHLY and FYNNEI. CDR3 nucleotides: TGTGCCAGCACGACAGATACGCAGTATTTT. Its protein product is CASTTDTQYF.

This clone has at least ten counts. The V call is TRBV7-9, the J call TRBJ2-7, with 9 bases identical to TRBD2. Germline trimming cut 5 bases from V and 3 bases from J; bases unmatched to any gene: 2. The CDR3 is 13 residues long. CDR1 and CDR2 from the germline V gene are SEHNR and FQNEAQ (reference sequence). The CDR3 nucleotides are TGTGCCAGCAGCGCGGGGGGGGGCTACGAGCAGTACTTC. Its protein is CASSAGGGYEQYF.

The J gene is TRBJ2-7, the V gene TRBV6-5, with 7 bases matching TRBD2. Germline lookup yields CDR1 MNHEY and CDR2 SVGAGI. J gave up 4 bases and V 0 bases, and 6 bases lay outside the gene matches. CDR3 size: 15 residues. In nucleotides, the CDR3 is TGTGCCAGCAGTTACTCTTCGGCGGGAGCTTACGAGCAGTACTTC. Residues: CASSYSSAGAYEQYF.

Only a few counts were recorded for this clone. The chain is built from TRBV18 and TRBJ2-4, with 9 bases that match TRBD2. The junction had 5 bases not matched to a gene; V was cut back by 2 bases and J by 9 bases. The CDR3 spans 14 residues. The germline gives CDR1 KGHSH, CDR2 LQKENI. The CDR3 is CASSPGREGGIQYF. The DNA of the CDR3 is TGTGCCAGCTCACCAGGGCGGGAGGGAGGCATTCAGTACTTC.

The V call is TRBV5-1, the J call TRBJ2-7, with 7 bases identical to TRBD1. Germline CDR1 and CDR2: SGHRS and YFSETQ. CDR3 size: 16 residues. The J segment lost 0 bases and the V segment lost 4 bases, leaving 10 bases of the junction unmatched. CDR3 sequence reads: CASSPLQGIFSYEQYF. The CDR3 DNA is TGCGCCAGCAGCCCCCTACAGGGGATTTTCTCCTACGAGCAGTACTTC.